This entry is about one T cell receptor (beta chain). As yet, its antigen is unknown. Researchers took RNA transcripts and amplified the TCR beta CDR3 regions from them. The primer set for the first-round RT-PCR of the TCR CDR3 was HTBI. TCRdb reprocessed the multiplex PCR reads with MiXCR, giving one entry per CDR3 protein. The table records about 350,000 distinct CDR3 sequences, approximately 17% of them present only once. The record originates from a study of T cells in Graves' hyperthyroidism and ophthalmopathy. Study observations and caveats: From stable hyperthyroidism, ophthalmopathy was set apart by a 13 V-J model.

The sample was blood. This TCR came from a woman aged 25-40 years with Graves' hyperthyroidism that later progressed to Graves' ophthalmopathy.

DNA of the CDR3: TGTGCCAGCAGCATGGTCTCGGGGGTATCCGGGGAGCTGTTTTTT. The encoded protein is CASSMVSGVSGELFF. J is TRBJ2-2 and V is TRBV11-3; possibly TRBD2 for D (6 bases). The CDR3 consists of 15 residues. CDR1 is SGHNT and CDR2 is YENEEA in the germline V gene. Trimming removed 5 bases at V and 6 bases at J, with 16 bases between. Full variable domain (rest looked up from reference TRBV11-3 and TRBJ2-2): EAGVVQSPRYKIIEKKQPVAFWCNPISGHNTLYWYLQNLGQGPELLIRYENEEAVDDSQLPKDRFSAERLKGVDSTLKIQPAELGDSAVYLCASSMVSGVSGELFFGEGSRLTVL.